This TCR beta chain was observed in a study of high-grade serous ovarian cancer treatment subgroups. Tumor samples were obtained before definitive surgery or chemotherapy. Sequenced by immunoSEQ multiplex PCR; TCRdb stores in-frame clones only, minus some. The sample gives about 2,500 clones, over 60% of which show up once; around 13% is in the top ten. With 7 bases removed from V and 6 bases from J, the gap between germline ends came to 16 bases. Germline loops: CDR1 SGHTA, CDR2 FQGNSA. The CDR3 has 15 residues. Study-level findings and limits: Tumors within one patient showed repertoire similarity of roughly 0.095 to 0.85. Clonal relatedness tracked neoantigen level, and by trend copy number and mutation load.

Notes on this clone: Its antigen is unknown.

The specimen sequenced was tumor tissue. The origin of this receptor is a human donor with high-grade serous ovarian cancer. The rearrangement uses TRBV7-2 and TRBJ1-6; weak D call: TRBD1 (5 bases). The CDR3 sequence is CASTISGGFNSPLHF. CDR3 DNA: TGTGCCAGCACCATCTCGGGGGGTTTTAATTCACCCCTCCACTTT.